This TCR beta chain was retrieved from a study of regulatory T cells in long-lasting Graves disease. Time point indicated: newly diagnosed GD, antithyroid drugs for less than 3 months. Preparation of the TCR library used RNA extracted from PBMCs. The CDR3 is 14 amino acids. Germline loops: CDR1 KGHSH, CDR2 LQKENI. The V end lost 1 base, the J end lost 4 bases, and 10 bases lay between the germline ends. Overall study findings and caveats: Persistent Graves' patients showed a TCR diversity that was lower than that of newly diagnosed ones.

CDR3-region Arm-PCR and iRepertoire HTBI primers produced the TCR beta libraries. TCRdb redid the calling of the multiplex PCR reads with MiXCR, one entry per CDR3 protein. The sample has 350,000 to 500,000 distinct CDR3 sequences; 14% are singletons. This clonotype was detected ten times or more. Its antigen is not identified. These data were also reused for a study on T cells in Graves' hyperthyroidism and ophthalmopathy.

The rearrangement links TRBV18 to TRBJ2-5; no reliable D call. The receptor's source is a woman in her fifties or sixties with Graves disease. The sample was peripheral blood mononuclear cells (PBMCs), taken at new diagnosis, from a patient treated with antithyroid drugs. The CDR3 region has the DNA TGTGCCAGCTCACCACTTGGAATTGGAGAGACCCAGTACTTC. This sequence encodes CASSPLGIGETQYF.